A single sample gave rise to the 14 T cell receptor beta chains below, sequenced in a study of identical twins. TCRdb re-called the 5' RACE reads through MiXCR, storing one row per CDR3 protein. In the table there are a few hundred thousand distinct CDR3 sequences, around 9.6% of which are singletons. These same records also appear under a second study, on yellow fever vaccine responses in identical twins.

The sample consisted of PBMCs. Every receptor here comes from a woman aged 18-30 years in good health.

This clonotype was counted ten times or more. The rearrangement links TRBV29-1 to TRBJ2-7, with D perhaps TRBD2 (6 bases). Germline V gene lookup returns CDR1 SQVTM and CDR2 ANQGSEA. Between the trimmed V and J ends, which lost 1 base and 0 bases, there was a span of 13 bases. The CDR3 covers 15 residues. The CDR3 sequence is CSVEGDLGSSYEQYF. CDR3 nucleotide sequence: TGCAGCGTTGAAGGGGATCTCGGGAGCTCCTACGAGCAGTACTTC.

Concerning this clonotype: A read error may produce the germline difference seen at one junction end. The chain is built from TRBV7-7 and TRBJ2-5, with D tentatively TRBD1 (5 bases). Per germline, CDR1 SSHAT and CDR2 FNYEAQ (reference sequence). CDR3 length equals 19 residues. This CDR3 is CASSPSSKVTGFNQETQYF. The CDR3 bases are TGTGCTAGCAGCCCCTCCAGCAAAGTTACAGGCTTCAATCAAGAGACCCAGTACTTC.

This clonotype was detected a few times. The gene calls are TRBV20-1 and TRBJ1-1, with D possibly TRBD1 on 5 matching bases. CDR1 is DFQATT and CDR2 is SNEGSKA in the germline V gene (reference sequence). The CDR3 has 16 amino acids. Trimming shortened V by 3 bases and J by 1 base, and 18 bases separated the two germline ends. The CDR3 coding sequence is TGCAGTGCTAGTGGGCCTTTGGGGGGGAAGAACACTGAAGCTTTCTTT. It specifies CSASGPLGGKNTEAFF.

This clonotype was counted between two and nine times. This chain links TRBV25-1 with TRBJ2-7, with a tentative D call TRBD2 (6 bases). Germline loops: CDR1 MGHDK, CDR2 SYGVNS. Trimming removed 6 bases at V and 4 bases at J, with 19 bases between. This CDR3 is 15 amino acids long. The CDR3 is CASRPSGGASYEQYF. The CDR3 nucleotides read TGTGCCAGCAGACCCTCTGGCGGGGCTTCTTACGAGCAGTACTTC.

This clonotype was detected a few times. This chain joins TRBV10-3 and TRBJ1-1; D remains ambiguous. The germline gives CDR1 ENHRY, CDR2 SYGVKD. V lost 2 bases, J lost 8 bases, and 12 bases lay in between. CDR3 length: 13 amino acids. The CDR3 DNA reads as TGTGCCATCAGTGAGCCCCCGCTGGGGGAAGCTTTCTTT. Translated: CAISEPPLGEAFF.

This clonotype was counted between two and nine times. CDR3 sequence: CSVSLLAGGPETQYF. In DNA form, the CDR3 reads TGCAGCGTTTCACTTCTAGCGGGGGGGCCGGAGACCCAGTACTTC. The chain links TRBV29-1 to TRBJ2-5, with TRBD2 matching over 12 bases. V dropped 5 bases and J dropped 5; count of bases not matched to a gene: 9. This CDR3 is built from 15 residues. Germline V gene sequence: CDR1 SQVTM, CDR2 ANQGSEA. The full variable domain, with the rest looked up from reference TRBV29-1 and TRBJ2-5, is SAVISQKPSRDICQRGTSLTIQCQVDSQVTMMFWYRQQPGQSLTLIATANQGSEATYESGFVIDKFPISRPNLTFSTLTVSNMSPEDSSIYLCSVSLLAGGPETQYFGPGTRLLVL.

This clonotype showed up many times. The chain links TRBV29-1 to TRBJ2-1; 10 nucleotides agree with TRBD2. The germline V gene has CDR1 SQVTM and CDR2 ANQGSEA. The trim removed 7 bases at V and 4 bases at J, leaving 4 bases unmatched. The CDR3 is 13 residues long. The CDR3 region has the DNA TGCAGCGCGGCTAGCGGGAGTTACAATGAGCAGTTCTTC. The encoded protein is CSAASGSYNEQFF.

Many counts were recorded for this clonotype. The rearrangement uses TRBV5-6 and TRBJ2-1; 9 bases fit TRBD1. The germline gives CDR1 SGHDT, CDR2 YYEEEE. CDR3 size: 13 residues. V was clipped by 6 bases and J by 7 bases; unmatched bases: 5. CDR3 nucleotides: TGTGCCAGCATGCCGGGACAGGGAAATGAGCAGTTCTTC. Translation: CASMPGQGNEQFF.

The table lists this clonotype with many counts. V and J are TRBV5-1 and TRBJ1-1, with 9 bases aligning to TRBD1. This CDR3 region has 16 residues. Germline V CDR1 and CDR2: SGHRS, YFSETQ. Trimming removed 2 bases from V and 0 bases from J; junction bases left unmatched: 5. The CDR3 loop reads CASSFPRQGVNTEAFF. The CDR3 coding sequence is TGCGCCAGCAGCTTCCCAAGACAGGGGGTGAACACTGAAGCTTTCTTT.

The chain couples TRBV11-2 to TRBJ2-5; TRBD2 matches at 9 bases. The CDR3 has 18 amino acids. CDR1 is SGHAT, CDR2 FQNNGV, per germline. The ends lost 1 base at V and 0 bases at J; junction bases unmatched: 9. The CDR3 protein is CASSLGGWGGRDQETQYF. As DNA, the CDR3 is TGTGCCAGCAGCTTAGGGGGTTGGGGCGGGAGGGACCAAGAGACCCAGTACTTC.

This clonotype was seen more than once but under ten times. The rearrangement uses TRBV3-1 and TRBJ2-1; 10 positions agree with TRBD2. CDR1 is LGHDT, CDR2 YNNKEL, per germline (reference sequence). The CDR3 has 17 residues. The J segment lost 6 bases and the V segment lost 1 base, leaving 9 bases of the junction unmatched. CDR3 protein: CASSQAHPGTSVNEQFF. The CDR3 coding sequence is TGTGCCAGCAGCCAAGCCCATCCCGGGACTAGCGTCAATGAGCAGTTCTTC.

The CDR3 DNA is TGTGCCAGCTCGAGAAACACCATATATTTT. It yields the protein CASSRNTIYF. This chain uses TRBV12-3 or TRBV12-4 with TRBJ1-3; D is uncertain. The CDR3 contains 10 residues. Trimming removed 8 bases at V and 5 bases at J, with 4 bases between.

There are many counts of this clonotype. The CDR3 bases are TGTGCCAGCAGCCAAGATGGGGAGCCGCAAAGCTATGGCTACACCTTC. It specifies CASSQDGEPQSYGYTF. The chain employs TRBV4-2 and TRBJ1-2; no clear D. This CDR3 is built from 16 residues. Trimming shortened V by 0 bases and J by 4 bases, and 15 bases separated the two germline ends. Germline V gene data show CDR1 as LGHNA and CDR2 as YNFKEQ.

This clonotype was picked up a small number of times. The rearrangement uses TRBV13 and TRBJ2-4; no definite D call. The V end lost 6 bases, the J end lost 0 bases, and 15 bases lay between the germline ends. Germline V CDR1 and CDR2: PRHDT, FYEKMQ (reference sequence). CDR3 length: 16 residues. CDR3 coding DNA: TGTGCCAGCAGACGTGGTGGCCGCTTAGCCAAAAACATTCAGTACTTC. Protein sequence: CASRRGGRLAKNIQYF.